This T cell receptor (beta chain) stems from a study of T cell responses to AZD1222 COVID-19 vaccine. The overall study: Whether given at about 4 or about 12 weeks, second doses were pooled.

Broader study findings: Spike-specific TCR breadth and depth were elevated following two AZD1222 doses. The study found vaccine-associated CD4 TCRs spanning spike, dominant at 160-218 and 743-854.

CDR3 length equals 18 residues. Germline CDR1 is KGHDR and CDR2 is SFDVKD. V gave up 3 bases and J gave up 1 base; unmatched junction bases: 8. This table comes from immunoSEQ multiplex PCR, and its TCRdb copy is limited to in-frame clones, with some not included. The sample lists about 69,000 clones, around 86% occurring once. A word on this clone: Its antigen is still unknown.

Specimen: peripheral blood, collected on day 0 of AZD1222 vaccination. This TCR came from an adult in good health. V usage is TRBV24-1 and J usage is TRBJ2-1; TRBD2 matches 10 bases. Here the CDR3 reads CATSDGAEREGSYNEQFF. CDR3 nucleotides: TGTGCCACCAGTGATGGCGCCGAGCGGGAGGGATCCTACAATGAGCAGTTCTTC.